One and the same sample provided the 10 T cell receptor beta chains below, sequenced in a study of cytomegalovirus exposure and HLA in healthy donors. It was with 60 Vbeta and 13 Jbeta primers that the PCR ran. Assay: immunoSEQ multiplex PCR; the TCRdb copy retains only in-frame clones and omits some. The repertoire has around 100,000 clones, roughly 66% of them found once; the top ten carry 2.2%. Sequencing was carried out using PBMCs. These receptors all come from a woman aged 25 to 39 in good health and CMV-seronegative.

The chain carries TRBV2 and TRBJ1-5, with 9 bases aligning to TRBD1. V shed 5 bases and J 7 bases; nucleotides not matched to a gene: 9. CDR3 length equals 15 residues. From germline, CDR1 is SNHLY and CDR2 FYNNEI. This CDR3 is CASSTGTGTEQPQHF. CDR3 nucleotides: TGTGCCAGCAGTACCGGGACAGGGACGGAACAGCCCCAGCATTTT.

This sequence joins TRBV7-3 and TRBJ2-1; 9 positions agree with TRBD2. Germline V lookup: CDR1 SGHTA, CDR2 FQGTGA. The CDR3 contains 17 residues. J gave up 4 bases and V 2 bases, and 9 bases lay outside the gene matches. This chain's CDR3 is CASSLAASGALYNEQFF. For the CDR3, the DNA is TGTGCCAGCAGCTTAGCGGCTAGCGGGGCGCTTTACAATGAGCAGTTCTTC.

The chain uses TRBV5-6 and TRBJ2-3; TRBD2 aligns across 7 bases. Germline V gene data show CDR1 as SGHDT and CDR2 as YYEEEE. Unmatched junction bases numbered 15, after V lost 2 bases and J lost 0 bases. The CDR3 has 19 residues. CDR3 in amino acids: CASSLRTWAPSGSTDTQYF. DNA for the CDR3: TGTGCCAGCAGCTTAAGAACTTGGGCGCCTAGCGGTAGCACAGATACGCAGTATTTT. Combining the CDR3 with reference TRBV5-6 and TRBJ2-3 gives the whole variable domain DAGVTQSPTHLIKTRGQQVTLRCSPKSGHDTVSWYQQALGQGPQFIFQYYEEEERQRGNFPDRFSGHQFPNYSSELNVNALLLGDSALYLCASSLRTWAPSGSTDTQYFGPGTRLTVL.

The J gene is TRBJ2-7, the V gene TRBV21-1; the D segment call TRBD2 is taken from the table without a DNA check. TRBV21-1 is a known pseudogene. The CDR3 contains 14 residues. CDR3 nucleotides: TGTGCCAGCAGTTCCCGGACTATCCCCTACGAGCAGTACTTC. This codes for CASSSRTIPYEQYF.

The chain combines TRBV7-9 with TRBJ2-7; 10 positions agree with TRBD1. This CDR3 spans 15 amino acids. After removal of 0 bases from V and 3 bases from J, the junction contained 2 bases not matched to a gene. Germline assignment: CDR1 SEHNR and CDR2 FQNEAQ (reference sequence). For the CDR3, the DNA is TGTGCCAGCAGCTTAGCGGGACAGGGGTTCTACGAGCAGTACTTC. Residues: CASSLAGQGFYEQYF.

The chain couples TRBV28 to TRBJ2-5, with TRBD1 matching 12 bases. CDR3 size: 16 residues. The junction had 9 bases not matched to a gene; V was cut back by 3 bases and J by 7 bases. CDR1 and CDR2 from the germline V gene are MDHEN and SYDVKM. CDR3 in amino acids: CASSFSPGQGALTQYF. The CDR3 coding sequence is TGTGCCAGCAGTTTTTCCCCGGGACAGGGGGCCTTGACCCAGTACTTC.

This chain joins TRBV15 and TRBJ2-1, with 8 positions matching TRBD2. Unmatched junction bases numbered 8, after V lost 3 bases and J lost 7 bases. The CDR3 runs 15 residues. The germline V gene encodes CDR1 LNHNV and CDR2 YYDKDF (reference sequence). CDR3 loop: CATSRGLVGLNEQFF. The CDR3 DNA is TGTGCCACCAGCAGGGGACTAGTGGGCTTAAATGAGCAGTTCTTC.

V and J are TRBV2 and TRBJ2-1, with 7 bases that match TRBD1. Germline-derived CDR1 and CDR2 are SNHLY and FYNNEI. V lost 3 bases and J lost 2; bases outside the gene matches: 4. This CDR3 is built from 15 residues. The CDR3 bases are TGTGCCAGCAGTGATGGGACAGCCGCCTACAATGAGCAGTTCTTC. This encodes CASSDGTAAYNEQFF.

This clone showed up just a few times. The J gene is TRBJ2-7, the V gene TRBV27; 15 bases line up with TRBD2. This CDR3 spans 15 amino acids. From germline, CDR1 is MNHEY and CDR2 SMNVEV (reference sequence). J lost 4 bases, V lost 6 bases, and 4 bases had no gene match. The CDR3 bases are TGTGCCAGCAGCTGGACTAGCGGGAGGGGATACGAGCAGTACTTC. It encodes CASSWTSGRGYEQYF.

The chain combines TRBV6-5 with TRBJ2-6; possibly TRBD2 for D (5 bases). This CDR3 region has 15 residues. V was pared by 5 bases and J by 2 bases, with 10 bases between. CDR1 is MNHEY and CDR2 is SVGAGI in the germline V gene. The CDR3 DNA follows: TGTGCCAGCAGTCCGAGGGTAACTGGGGCCAACGTCCTGACTTTC. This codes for CASSPRVTGANVLTF.